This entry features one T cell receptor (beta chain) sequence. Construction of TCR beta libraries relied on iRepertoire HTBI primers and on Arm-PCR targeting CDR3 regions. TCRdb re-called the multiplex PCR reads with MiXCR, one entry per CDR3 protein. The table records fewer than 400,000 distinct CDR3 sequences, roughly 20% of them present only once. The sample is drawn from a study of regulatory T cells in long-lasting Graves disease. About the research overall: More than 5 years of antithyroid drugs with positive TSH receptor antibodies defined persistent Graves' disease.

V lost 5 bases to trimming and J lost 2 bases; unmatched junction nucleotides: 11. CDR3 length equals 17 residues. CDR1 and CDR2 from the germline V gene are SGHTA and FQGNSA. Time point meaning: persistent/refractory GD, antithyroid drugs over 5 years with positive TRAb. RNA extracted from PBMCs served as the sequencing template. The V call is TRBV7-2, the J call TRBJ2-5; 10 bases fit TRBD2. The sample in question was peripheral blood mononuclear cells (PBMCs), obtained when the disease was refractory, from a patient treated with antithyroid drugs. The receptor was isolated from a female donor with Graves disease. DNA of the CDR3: TGTGCCAGCAGCATAGTGGCTAGCGGGAGTTGGCAAGAGACCCAGTACTTC. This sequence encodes CASSIVASGSWQETQYF.